Below, one T cell receptor beta chain is given with its context. This entry comes from a study of blood T cell repertoires in COVID-19. As for the study in general: PBMCs, B-cell-depleted T cells, or T cells were the source of the cDNA or gDNA that made up the material.

Per the germline V gene, CDR1 is MDHEN and CDR2 is SYDVKM. V dropped 8 bases and J dropped 9; count of bases not matched to a gene: 18. CDR3 length: 16 residues. Profiled with immunoSEQ multiplex PCR; TCRdb holds only in-frame clones, not every one. The table shows 250,000 or so clones, with 70% to 90% occurring only once. This chain uses TRBV28 with TRBJ2-1; 8 bases agree with TRBD2. The sample comprised peripheral blood. The TCR sequence derives from a man aged 18 to 30 with active or convalescent COVID-19. CDR3 DNA: TGTGCCAGCGGGTATCAACTCCCGGGGGGGCTCGGTGAGCAGTTCTTC. As protein: CASGYQLPGGLGEQFF.